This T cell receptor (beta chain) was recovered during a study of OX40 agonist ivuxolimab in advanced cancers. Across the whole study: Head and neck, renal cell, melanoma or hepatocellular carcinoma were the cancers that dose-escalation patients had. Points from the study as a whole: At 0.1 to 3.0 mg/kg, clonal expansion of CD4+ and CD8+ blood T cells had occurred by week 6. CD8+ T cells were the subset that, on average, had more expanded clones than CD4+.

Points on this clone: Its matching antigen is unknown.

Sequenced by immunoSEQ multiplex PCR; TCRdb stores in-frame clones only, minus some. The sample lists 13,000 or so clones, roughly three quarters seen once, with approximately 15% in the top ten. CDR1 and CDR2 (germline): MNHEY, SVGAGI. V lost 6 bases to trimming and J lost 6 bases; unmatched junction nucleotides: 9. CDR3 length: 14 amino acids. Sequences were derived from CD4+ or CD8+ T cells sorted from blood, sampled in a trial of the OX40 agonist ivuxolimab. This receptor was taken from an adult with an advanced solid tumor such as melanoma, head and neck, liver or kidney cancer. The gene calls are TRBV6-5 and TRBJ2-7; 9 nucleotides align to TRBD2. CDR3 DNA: TGTGCCAGCAGCGTATCGGGACTAGCACGCGAGCAGTACTTC. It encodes CASSVSGLAREQYF.